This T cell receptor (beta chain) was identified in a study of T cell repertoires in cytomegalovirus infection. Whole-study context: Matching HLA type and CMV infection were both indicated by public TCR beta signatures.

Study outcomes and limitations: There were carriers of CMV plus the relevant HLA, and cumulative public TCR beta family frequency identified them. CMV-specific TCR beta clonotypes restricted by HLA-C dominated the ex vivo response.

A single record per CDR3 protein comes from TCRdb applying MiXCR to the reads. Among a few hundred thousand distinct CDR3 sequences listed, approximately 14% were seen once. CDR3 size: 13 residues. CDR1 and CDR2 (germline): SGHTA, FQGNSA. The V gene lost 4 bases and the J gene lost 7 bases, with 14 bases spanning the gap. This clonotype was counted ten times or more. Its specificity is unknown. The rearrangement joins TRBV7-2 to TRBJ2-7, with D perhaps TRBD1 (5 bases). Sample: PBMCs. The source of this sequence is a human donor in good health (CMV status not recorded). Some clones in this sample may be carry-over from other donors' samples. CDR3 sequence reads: CASSSRQLGEQYF. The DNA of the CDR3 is TGTGCCAGCAGCTCCCGACAGCTAGGGGAGCAGTACTTC.